The 12 T cell receptor beta chains presented below share a single source sample, sequenced in a study of T-cell reconstitution after alpha-beta-depleted transplantation in children. Unique molecular identifiers were incorporated into the prepared TCRbeta library. MiXCR was run by TCRdb on the PCR reads, yielding one entry per CDR3 protein. The sample holds around 490,000 distinct CDR3 sequences, over 10% seen once. Specimen: PBMCs, mostly from graft donor cells, collected 180 days after TCRalphabeta/CD19-depleted stem cell transplant. These receptors originate from a female patient aged 2-10 years who had a stem cell transplant for aplastic anemia, so the T cells may come from the graft donor.

This clonotype appeared a few times. The chain uses TRBV20-1 and TRBJ1-2; D unclear. This CDR3 is built from 13 residues. Germline assignment: CDR1 DFQATT and CDR2 SNEGSKA (reference sequence). V was pared by 6 bases and J by 2 bases, with 13 bases between. The CDR3 DNA sequence: TGCAGTGCCGTTCCCTGGGAAAACTATGGCTACACCTTC. Translated: CSAVPWENYGYTF.

This clonotype has a count of ten or more. This sequence joins TRBV11-1 and TRBJ2-1; D is unclear. The CDR3 has 15 residues. With 2 bases removed from V and 1 base from J, the gap between germline ends came to 9 bases. Germline loops: CDR1 SGHAT, CDR2 FQDESV (reference sequence). CDR3 loop: CASSLRPVSYNEQFF. CDR3 nucleotide sequence: TGTGCCAGCAGCTTAAGGCCAGTTTCCTACAATGAGCAGTTCTTC.

In this sample, this clonotype turned up many times. The rearrangement links TRBV29-1 to TRBJ2-5; 7 bases line up with TRBD2. CDR1 is SQVTM and CDR2 is ANQGSEA in the germline V gene. The junction had 4 bases not matched to a gene; V was cut back by 4 bases and J by 2 bases. The CDR3 is 13 amino acids. DNA of the CDR3: TGCAGCGTTGTTCCGGGGGGTCAAGAGACCCAGTACTTC. This codes for CSVVPGGQETQYF.

The V and J genes are TRBV9 and TRBJ2-5, with 10 bases lining up with TRBD2. The CDR3 totals 16 residues. Germline CDR1 SGDLS, CDR2 YYNGEE. V shed 0 bases and J 4 bases; nucleotides not matched to a gene: 6. The CDR3 spells CASSVGEREGGETQYF. The CDR3 DNA reads TGTGCCAGCAGCGTAGGTGAGCGGGAGGGCGGAGAGACCCAGTACTTC.

The chain joins TRBV29-1 to TRBJ1-2; 10 bases are a match to TRBD1. CDR3 length: 14 amino acids. The V segment lost 2 bases and the J segment 2 bases; nucleotides outside the gene matches: 2. Germline values: CDR1 SQVTM, CDR2 ANQGSEA. For the CDR3, the DNA is TGCAGCGTTGAACTGGGACAGGGGAACTATGGCTACACCTTC. It specifies CSVELGQGNYGYTF.

This clonotype was counted a few times. The gene calls are TRBV28 and TRBJ2-7; the D gene is possibly TRBD1 (6 bases). The germline gives CDR1 MDHEN, CDR2 SYDVKM. The germline V and J ends were trimmed by 2 bases and 7 bases, with 12 bases remaining between them. The CDR3 sequence is 13 residues long. CDR3 in amino acids: CASSLRTVEEQYV. In DNA, the CDR3 is TGTGCCAGCAGTTTAAGGACAGTTGAGGAGCAGTACGTC.

J is TRBJ2-6 and V is TRBV4-2; the D gene is possibly TRBD2 (6 bases). The CDR3 sequence is 18 residues long. Germline V gene sequence: CDR1 LGHNA, CDR2 YNFKEQ. Trimming removed 0 bases from V and 0 bases from J, with 12 bases in between. This CDR3 is CASSQEEGSGSGANVLTF. For the CDR3, the DNA is TGTGCCAGCAGCCAAGAGGAGGGCTCGGGCTCTGGGGCCAACGTCCTGACTTTC.

This clonotype has only a few counts. The CDR3 reads CASSLGPGQGGEQYV. DNA for the CDR3: TGTGCCAGCAGCTTAGGTCCTGGACAGGGGGGCGAGCAGTACGTC. This rearrangement joins TRBV11-2 to TRBJ2-7; 10 bases are shared with TRBD1. With 1 base clipped from V and 6 bases from J, the junction kept 6 bases outside the gene matches. The CDR3 has 15 residues. The V gene's germline CDR1 is SGHAT and CDR2 FQNNGV.

This rearrangement joins TRBV6-5 to TRBJ2-2; D not certain. Deletions cut 2 bases from V and 7 bases from J, with 11 bases between. Germline-derived CDR1 and CDR2 are MNHEY and SVGAGI. The CDR3 runs to 14 residues. The CDR3 DNA is TGTGCCAGCAGTTACAGTTCGCGAGGCGGGGAGCTGTTTTTT. It is translated as CASSYSSRGGELFF.

This chain links TRBV2 with TRBJ1-2; 7 nucleotides align to TRBD1. The CDR3 has 15 residues. Per germline, CDR1 SNHLY and CDR2 FYNNEI. With V trimmed by 9 bases and J by 1 base, 11 bases remained unmatched. Written as DNA, the CDR3 is TGTGCCAGAGGGTACAGGGGACGCCTTAACTATGGCTACACCTTC. It is translated as CARGYRGRLNYGYTF.

CDR3 sequence reads: CSAEGTGGGTEAFF. The DNA for the CDR3 is TGCAGTGCGGAAGGGACAGGGGGAGGCACTGAAGCTTTCTTT. The gene calls are TRBV20-1 and TRBJ1-1; TRBD1 matches at 11 bases. The CDR3 consists of 14 residues. Germline V gene data show CDR1 as DFQATT and CDR2 as SNEGSKA (reference sequence). Trimming took 6 bases from V and 4 from J; bases not matched to a gene: 7.

V gene TRBV28 combines with J gene TRBJ1-5; D gene unclear. The V end was cut by 8 bases, the J end by 0 bases, with 11 bases between. Germline V gene lookup returns CDR1 MDHEN and CDR2 SYDVKM. The length of the CDR3 is 14 residues. The DNA for the CDR3 is TGTGCCAGCGCTCGAGGTAATAGCAATCAGCCCCAGCATTTT. Protein sequence: CASARGNSNQPQHF.